What follows describes a single T cell receptor beta chain. This sample is part of a study of blood T cell repertoires in COVID-19. The CDR3 extends over 15 amino acids. In germline, CDR1 is SGHTA, CDR2 FQGNSA. V was clipped by 2 bases and J by 6 bases; unmatched bases: 7. Using immunoSEQ multiplex PCR, the repertoire was profiled, and TCRdb retains in-frame clones only, with some absent. The table records some 49,000 clones, around 78% of them present only once. The sequenced material came from peripheral blood. The TCR originated in a human donor in a cohort sampled during active COVID-19. J is TRBJ1-2 and V is TRBV7-2; TRBD1 matches 9 bases. The CDR3 DNA reads TGTGCCAGCAGCTTATTCGGGACAGGGCGAGATGGCTACACCTTC. This translates into CASSLFGTGRDGYTF.